This T cell receptor (beta chain) is from a study of T-cell memory formation after mild COVID-19. As concerns this clonotype: Its antigen is as yet unknown.

In germline, CDR1 is SGDLS, CDR2 YYNGEE. Deletions cut 3 bases from V and 4 bases from J, with 10 bases between. The CDR3 spans 13 residues. TCR alpha and TCR beta cDNA libraries carrying sample barcodes and UMIs were produced by 5'RACE using constant-segment primers. TCRdb analysed the 5' RACE reads with MiXCR anew, one entry per CDR3 protein. The table includes about 250,000 distinct CDR3 sequences, about 16% detected once. Whole-study results and caveats: Mostly located in CM and EM were contracting CD4+ clones, with contracting CD8+ clones located in EMRA. Cross-reactive memory seemingly joined, as some responding clones were found in pre-infection memory.

The receptor's source is an adult woman who had mild COVID-19 (a few samples of this study predate the infection). Cell type and time point are not known. The sample consisted of PBMCs or a T cell subset sorted from them (not recorded which). The chain joins TRBV9 to TRBJ1-2; D remains unclear. CDR3 in amino acids: CASSDGRSYGYTF. DNA of the CDR3: TGTGCCAGCAGCGATGGGCGGAGCTATGGCTACACCTTC.